The rows below give T cell receptor beta chains drawn from one sample of a study of control samples from healthy donors and cancer patients. Some clones are missing from TCRdb's copy, which holds only in-frame ones; the method was immunoSEQ multiplex PCR. The sample has fewer than 30,000 clones, 80% to 90% seen once. Specimen: PBMCs. The receptors here all came from a woman between 40 and 50 years old with lung cancer. Each CDR3 is given with its conserved first and last residue. The D gene is left open where the match is weak. The size entry is marked missing in some rows and otherwise reads once, few, many or a size class.

D gene,clone size,J gene,V gene,CDR3 protein,CDR3 DNA
.,.,TRBJ1-1,TRBV7-8,CASSLGGGRGEAFF,TGTGCCAGCAGCTTAGGAGGGGGGAGGGGTGAAGCTTTCTTT
TRBD1,once,TRBJ2-2,TRBV4-1,CASSQWGQMNTGELFF,TGCGCCAGCAGCCAATGGGGACAGATGAACACCGGGGAGCTGTTTTTT
TRBD2,.,TRBJ2-3,TRBV10-2,CASSDGGGQGDTQYF,TGCGCCAGCAGCGACGGCGGGGGGCAGGGAGATACGCAGTATTTT
.,.,TRBJ2-7,TRBV3-1/TRBV3-2,CASSHPVKGSYEQYF,TGTGCCAGCAGCCACCCGGTAAAGGGTTCCTACGAGCAGTACTTC
TRBD1,.,TRBJ2-7,TRBV2,CASKYGTGRYEQYF,TGTGCCAGCAAATACGGGACAGGGAGGTACGAGCAGTACTTC
.,.,TRBJ1-1,TRBV18,CASSPAGRNTEAFF,TGTGCCAGCTCACCCGCAGGCAGGAACACTGAAGCTTTCTTT
.,.,TRBJ2-1,TRBV4-3,CASSASEGKRQFF,TGCGCCAGCAGCGCCTCCGAGGGGAAACGGCAGTTCTTC
TRBD1,.,TRBJ2-3,TRBV6-6,CASSPGQGARGTDTQYF,TGTGCCAGCAGTCCGGGACAGGGGGCCCGGGGCACAGATACGCAGTATTTT
.,.,TRBJ1-2,TRBV7-2,CASSLGGLKGDGYTF,TGTGCCAGCAGCTTAGGGGGGCTGAAGGGGGACGGCTACACCTTC
TRBD2,.,TRBJ2-7,TRBV6-5,CASSSKVGGGYEQYF,TGTGCCAGCAGCTCCAAGGTGGGGGGGGGCTACGAGCAGTACTTC
TRBD2,.,TRBJ2-7,TRBV5-6,CASSLVGASGVSSYEQYF,TGTGCCAGCAGCTTGGTCGGGGCTAGCGGGGTTTCCTCCTACGAGCAGTACTTC
.,few,TRBJ2-6,TRBV5-1,CASSLAGSGANVLTF,TGCGCCAGCAGCTTGGCAGGTTCCGGGGCCAACGTCCTGACTTTC
.,.,TRBJ1-2,TRBV27,CASSFSHTDRNGYTF,TGTGCCAGCAGTTTTTCCCACACTGATCGTAATGGCTACACCTTC
.,.,TRBJ2-1,TRBV20-1,CSATDWNQQFF,TGCAGTGCTACCGACTGGAACCAACAGTTCTTC
.,.,TRBJ1-2,TRBV2,CASSDQSPGYTF,TGTGCCAGCAGTGATCAGTCTCCTGGCTACACCTTC
TRBD1,.,TRBJ2-1,TRBV29-1,CSVEGGQGYNEQFF,TGCAGCGTTGAAGGGGGACAGGGGTACAATGAGCAGTTCTTC
TRBD2,once,TRBJ2-1,TRBV5-1,CASSLAIAGGNEQFF,TGCGCCAGCAGCTTGGCGATAGCGGGGGGGAATGAGCAGTTCTTC
.,few,TRBJ2-1,TRBV7-3,CASSLEGNNEQFF,TGTGCCAGCAGCTTAGAGGGGAACAATGAGCAGTTCTTC
.,.,TRBJ1-2,TRBV27,CASSLNGGGYTF,TGTGCCAGCAGTTTAAATGGGGGTGGCTACACCTTC
.,once,TRBJ1-5,TRBV7-2,CASSGDGASEEPQHF,TGTGCCAGCAGTGGCGATGGGGCTTCTGAGGAGCCCCAGCATTTT
.,.,TRBJ1-1,TRBV14,CASSQDRILNTEAFF,TGTGCCAGCAGCCAAGATCGGATATTGAACACTGAAGCTTTCTTT
.,.,TRBJ1-1,TRBV28,CASSPPADTEAFF,TGTGCCAGCAGTCCCCCAGCGGATACTGAAGCTTTCTTT
.,few,TRBJ2-1,TRBV20-1,CSASSAQRQFF,TGCAGTGCTAGCTCGGCCCAACGACAGTTCTTC
.,few,TRBJ1-1,TRBV25-1,CASSGMNTEAFF,TGTGCCAGCAGTGGGATGAACACTGAAGCTTTCTTT
.,.,TRBJ1-2,TRBV5-1,CASSLDGNYGYTF,TGCGCCAGCAGCTTGGACGGGAACTATGGCTACACCTTC
.,.,TRBJ1-4,TRBV5-1,CASSLSNEKLFF,TGCGCCAGCAGCCTATCTAATGAAAAACTGTTTTTT
TRBD2,.,TRBJ2-2,TRBV7-6,CASSLLSGGNTGELFF,TGTGCCAGCAGCCTCCTTAGCGGGGGCAACACCGGGGAGCTGTTTTTT
TRBD2,.,TRBJ2-1,TRBV5-4,CASSFGGVSYNEQFF,TGTGCCAGCAGCTTTGGGGGGGTCTCCTACAATGAGCAGTTCTTC
TRBD2,.,TRBJ2-1,TRBV6-4,CASSEAGGSYNEQFF,TGTGCCAGCAGTGAAGCGGGGGGCTCCTACAATGAGCAGTTCTTC
.,.,TRBJ1-5,TRBV7-9,CASSHDGTNQPQHF,TGTGCCAGCAGCCATGACGGAACCAATCAGCCCCAGCATTTT
TRBD2,.,TRBJ2-3,TRBV6-2/TRBV6-3,CASSTGLAGGADTQYF,TGTGCCAGCAGTACGGGACTAGCGGGGGGAGCAGATACGCAGTATTTT
.,.,TRBJ1-2,TRBV24-1,CATSPGTGPYGYTF,TGTGCCACCAGTCCGGGGACGGGGCCATATGGCTACACCTTC
.,.,TRBJ1-2,TRBV15,CATSTGLRGYTF,TGTGCCACCAGCACCGGACTAAGGGGCTACACCTTC
TRBD2,few,TRBJ2-3,TRBV6-4,CASSDSSGGADTQYF,TGTGCCAGCAGTGACTCTAGCGGGGGGGCCGATACGCAGTATTTT
.,.,TRBJ2-3,TRBV11-3,CASSLGRDGGTQYF,TGTGCCAGCAGCTTAGGGCGGGACGGAGGCACGCAGTATTTT
TRBD1,.,TRBJ1-1,TRBV3-1/TRBV3-2,CASSLRQGVNTEAFF,TGTGCCAGCAGCCTACGACAGGGTGTGAACACTGAAGCTTTCTTT
TRBD2,.,TRBJ2-1,TRBV7-2,CASSLTGRGAYNEQFF,TGTGCCAGCAGCTTAACGGGGCGGGGGGCCTACAATGAGCAGTTCTTC
.,.,TRBJ1-1,TRBV7-9,CASSLGGLATEAFF,TGTGCCAGCAGCTTAGGTGGGTTGGCCACTGAAGCTTTCTTT
.,.,TRBJ1-1,TRBV28,CASSFPQSTSEAFF,TGTGCCAGCAGCTTTCCCCAATCTACCTCTGAAGCTTTCTTT
.,.,TRBJ2-3,TRBV18,CASSPTTDTQYF,TGTGCCAGCTCACCAACAACAGATACGCAGTATTTT
TRBD1,.,TRBJ1-2,TRBV7-9,CASSSQGDGYTF,TGTGCCAGCAGCTCCCAGGGGGATGGCTACACCTTC
.,.,TRBJ1-5,TRBV7-2,CASSLAGGPNQPQHF,TGTGCCAGCAGCTTAGCGGGGGGACCTAATCAGCCCCAGCATTTT
TRBD1,.,TRBJ1-2,TRBV7-2,CASSPRTGDLGYTF,TGTGCCAGCAGCCCGCGGACAGGGGATCTTGGCTACACCTTC
TRBD1,.,TRBJ2-3,TRBV9,CASSVGTGQTDTQYF,TGTGCCAGCAGCGTAGGGACAGGGCAGACAGATACGCAGTATTTT
.,few,TRBJ1-1,TRBV9,CASSETGQGTEAFF,TGTGCCAGCAGCGAGACAGGTCAGGGCACTGAAGCTTTCTTT
.,.,TRBJ2-1,TRBV3-1/TRBV3-2,CASSQRVGYSTNEQFF,TGTGCCAGCAGCCAGCGGGTAGGGTACAGTACCAATGAGCAGTTCTTC
.,.,TRBJ1-2,TRBV2,CASSDVPGAGAEGYTF,TGTGCCAGCAGTGACGTCCCAGGGGCAGGGGCGGAAGGCTACACCTTC
.,.,TRBJ2-7,TRBV27,CASSLQGLITYEQYF,TGTGCCAGCAGTTTGCAGGGCCTTATAACCTACGAGCAGTACTTC
TRBD1,once,TRBJ1-2,TRBV6-5,CASSYQGTVFYGYTF,TGTGCCAGCAGTTACCAGGGGACAGTCTTCTATGGCTACACCTTC
TRBD1,.,TRBJ1-1,TRBV2,CASSGTGDTEAFF,TGTGCCAGCTCGGGTACAGGGGACACTGAAGCTTTCTTT
.,.,TRBJ2-3,TRBV29-1,CSVSRGLSTDTQYF,TGCAGCGTTTCGCGGGGTTTGAGCACAGATACGCAGTATTTT